The clone carrying this T cell receptor beta chain showed up just a few times. Its cognate antigen is unknown. The CDR3 has 16 residues. Trimming shortened V by 2 bases and J by 2 bases, and 10 bases separated the two germline ends. Each CDR3 protein is one row after TCRdb ran MiXCR on the 5' RACE reads. The table includes about 430,000 distinct CDR3 sequences, approximately 24% detected once. This specimen comes from a study of T-cell memory formation after mild COVID-19. For the study at large: TCR clustering was largely donor specific. Study findings and constraints: Clones which contracted sat mainly in CM and EM if CD4+, and in EMRA if CD8+.

Sequencing was carried out using PBMCs or a T cell subset sorted from them (not recorded which). This chain connects TRBV23-1 to TRBJ2-6; tentatively, D is TRBD1 (6 bases). TRBV23-1 is assigned to the ORF class and has an uncertain function. This clonotype originated in an adult woman who had mild COVID-19 (a few samples of this study predate the infection). Cell type and time point are not known. CDR3 in DNA: TGCGCCAGCAGTCAACTACACAGGGCTGGGGCCAACGTCCTGACTTTC. This translates into CASSQLHRAGANVLTF.